Included here is one TCR beta chain sequence, with context. This clonotype was picked up a small number of times. No antigen is known for it. No much larger clone is present one base from it, and per-base qualities are unavailable. Library preparation employed 5' RACE. Data came from an Illumina HiSeq 2500. A second about 7 to 12 cycle PCR used a sample-barcoded 5' primer and a J-beta primer mix. A template-switch 5' adaptor carrying 12 random nucleotides introduced a unique molecular identifier onto each TCR beta cDNA molecule. Each sample yielded at least 2.5 million CDR3-containing paired-end reads. First-strand cDNA was synthesized from all RNA with the Mint cDNA synthesis kit, primed by a TRBC-specific oligonucleotide. Following uracil-DNA glycosylase treatment, a first 18-cycle PCR with universal primers M1SS and BC2_uni_R was performed on all cDNA. Under the source paper's analysis protocol: For normalization, 1 million high-quality reads, each with a distinct molecular identifier, were randomly selected from each sample. Reads with shared molecular identifiers were discarded instead of being binned into consensus sequences. MiTCR, set to a Q25 quality threshold and the strictest error-elimination algorithm, was used for CDR3 identification, clonotype clustering and error correction. A nonparametric unseen species model with Euler transformation was used to estimate lower-bound total TCR beta diversity. TCRdb reran the public reads through fastp at Q25 and MiXCR, keeping productive beta chains. All rows with the same CDR3 protein become a single entry with the most common DNA and genes. TCRdb, not the original authors, processed these V and J calls. This sample gives about 800,000 distinct CDR3 sequences in total; 58% of them show up just once. The ten most abundant clones make up approximately 23% of the sample.

CDR1 and CDR2 (LGHDT, YNNKEL) derive from the germline V gene (reference sequence). From the cysteine up to the phenylalanine, the CDR3 has a length of 14 residues. The sequence is cut down to CDR3 DNA, 42 bases in frame from base 1. V is cut back by 2 bases and J by 14 bases, with 8 bases in the junction unmatched. The roughly 37 donors, aged about 6 to 100 years, were systemically healthy Caucasian individuals from Russia. Each donor gave about 11 milliliters of peripheral blood, drawn into EDTA-treated Vacutainer tubes. Ficoll-Paque density-gradient centrifugation was used to isolate PBMCs, with at least 6 million obtained per sample. Trizol reagent was used to extract total RNA from the PBMCs, yielding at least 5.5 micrograms per sample. For every donor, an aliquot of PBMCs went through flow cytometry to measure the percentages of naive CD45RAhigh/CD27high T cells. This record belongs to a study of blood T cells in healthy people across ages (dated by TCRdb to 2015 to 2017). About the full investigation: In model experiments, roughly one uniquely barcoded TCR beta cDNA molecule per two T cells was captured by template switching. The donors were split into four age groups: young (average about 15 years), middle-aged (roughly 39), aged (approximately 60) and long-lived (under 85). The study analyzed two additional independent replicas of 1 million unique cDNA reads from the same blood draw for two donors, one aged 18 to 29 and one aged 80 or older. To avoid experimental bias, donors of different ages were spread randomly across the sequencing lanes. Using deep sequencing normalized with unique cDNA molecular identifiers, the study measured how TCR beta repertoire diversity changes with age. What the work shows at the level of the full study, not this receptor alone: Compared with the aged group, more naive CD4+ T cells, fewer expanded clones and increased TCR diversity were shown by the long-lived group, suggesting age selection. Because donor CMV infection status was unknown, age-related changes in expanded clonotypes were potentially confounded. Observed TCR beta diversity correlated strongly with the percentage of naive T cells measured by flow cytometry. Observed TCR beta diversity per million T cells fell roughly linearly with age, and a significant reduction was already apparent by age around 44. Estimates of total diversity based on one million sequenced T cells were regarded as lower bounds and as underestimates. Conclusive comparison of naive and antigen-experienced compartments was prevented by the profiling of bulk unsorted PBMCs.

Sequenced sample: blood. This clonotype was sampled from a man between 25 and 39 years old in good health. The rearranged segments are TRBV3-1 and TRBJ1-6, and 8 bases in between align with TRBD1. The bases are TGTGCCAGCAGCCAATGGCAGGGGGCTGCAACCCTCCACTTT. It translates to CASSQWQGAATLHF.